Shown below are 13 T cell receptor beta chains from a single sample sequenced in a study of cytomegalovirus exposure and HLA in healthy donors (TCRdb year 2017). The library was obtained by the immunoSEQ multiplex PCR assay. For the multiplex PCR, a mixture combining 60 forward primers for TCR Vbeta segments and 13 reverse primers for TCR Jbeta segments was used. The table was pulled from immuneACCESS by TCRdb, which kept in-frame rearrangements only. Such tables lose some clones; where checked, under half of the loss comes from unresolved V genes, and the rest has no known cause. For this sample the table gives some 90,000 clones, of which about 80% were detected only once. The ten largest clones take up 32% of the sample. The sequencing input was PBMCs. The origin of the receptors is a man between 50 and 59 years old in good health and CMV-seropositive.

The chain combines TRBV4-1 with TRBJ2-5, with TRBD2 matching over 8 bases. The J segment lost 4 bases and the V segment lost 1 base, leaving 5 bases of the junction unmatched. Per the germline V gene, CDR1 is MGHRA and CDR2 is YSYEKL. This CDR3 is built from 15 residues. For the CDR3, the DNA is TGCGCCAGCAGCCAAGTAGCGGGATTCGGAGAGACCCAGTACTTC. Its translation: CASSQVAGFGETQYF.

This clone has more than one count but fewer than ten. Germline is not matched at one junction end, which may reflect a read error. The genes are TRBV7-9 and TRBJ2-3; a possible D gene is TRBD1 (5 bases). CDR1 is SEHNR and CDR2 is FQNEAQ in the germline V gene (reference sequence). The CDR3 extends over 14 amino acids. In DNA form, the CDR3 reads TGTTCCAGCAGCTTCGACAGATACACAGATACGCAGTATTTT. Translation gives CSSSFDRYTDTQYF.

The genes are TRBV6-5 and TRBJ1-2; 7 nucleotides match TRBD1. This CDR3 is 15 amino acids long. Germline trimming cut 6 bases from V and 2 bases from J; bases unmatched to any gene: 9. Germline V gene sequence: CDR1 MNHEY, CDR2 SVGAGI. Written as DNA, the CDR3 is TGTGCCAGCAGGGAAACACCGGGACAGAACTATGGCTACACCTTC. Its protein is CASRETPGQNYGYTF.

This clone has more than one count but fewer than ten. The CDR3 sequence: CAISESRGQGRADTQYF. The CDR3 coding sequence is TGTGCCATCAGTGAGTCCCGAGGACAGGGGAGAGCAGATACGCAGTATTTT. This chain links TRBV10-3 with TRBJ2-3, with 9 bases that match TRBD1. This CDR3 has 17 residues. CDR1 and CDR2 (germline): ENHRY, SYGVKD. Trimming cost V 0 bases and J 4 bases; bases outside gene matches: 8.

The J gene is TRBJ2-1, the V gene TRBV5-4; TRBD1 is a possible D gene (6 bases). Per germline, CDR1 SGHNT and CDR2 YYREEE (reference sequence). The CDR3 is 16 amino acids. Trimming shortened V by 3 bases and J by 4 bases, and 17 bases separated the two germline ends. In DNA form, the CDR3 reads TGTGCCAGCAGCTCGGATAGGGGGTTTCCTTACAATGAGCAGTTCTTC. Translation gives CASSSDRGFPYNEQFF.

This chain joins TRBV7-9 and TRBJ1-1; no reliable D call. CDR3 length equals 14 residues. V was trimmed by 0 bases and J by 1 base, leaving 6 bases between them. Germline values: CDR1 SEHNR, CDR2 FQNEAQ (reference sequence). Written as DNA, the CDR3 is TGTGCCAGCAGCTTAGCGCGGGGGAACACTGAAGCTTTCTTT. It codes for CASSLARGNTEAFF.

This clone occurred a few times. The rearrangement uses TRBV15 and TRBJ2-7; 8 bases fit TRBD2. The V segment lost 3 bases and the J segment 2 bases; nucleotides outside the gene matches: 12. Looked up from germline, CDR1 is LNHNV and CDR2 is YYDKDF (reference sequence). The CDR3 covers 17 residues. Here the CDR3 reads CATSSSTGTGGPYEQYF. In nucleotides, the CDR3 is TGTGCCACCAGCAGCAGTACCGGGACGGGGGGGCCCTACGAGCAGTACTTC.

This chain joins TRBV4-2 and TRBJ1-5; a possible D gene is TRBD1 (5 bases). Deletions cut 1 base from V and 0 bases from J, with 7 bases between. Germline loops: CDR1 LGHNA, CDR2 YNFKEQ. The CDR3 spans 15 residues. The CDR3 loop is CASSQAGYSNQPQHF. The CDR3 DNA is TGTGCCAGCAGCCAAGCAGGGTATAGCAATCAGCCCCAGCATTTT.

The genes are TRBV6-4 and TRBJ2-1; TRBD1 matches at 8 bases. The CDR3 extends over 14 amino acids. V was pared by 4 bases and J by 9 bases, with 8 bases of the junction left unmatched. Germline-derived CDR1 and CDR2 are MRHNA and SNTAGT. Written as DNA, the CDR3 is TGTGCCAGCAGTGTGGGCAGGGGGCTGTCTGAGCAGTTCTTC. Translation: CASSVGRGLSEQFF.

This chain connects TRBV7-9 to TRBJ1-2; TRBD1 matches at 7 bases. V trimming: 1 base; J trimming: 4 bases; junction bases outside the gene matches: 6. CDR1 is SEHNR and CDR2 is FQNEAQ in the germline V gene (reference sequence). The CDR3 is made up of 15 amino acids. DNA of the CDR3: TGTGCCAGCAGCTTAGTGGCAGGGGGTCGCTATGGCTACACCTTC. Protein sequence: CASSLVAGGRYGYTF.

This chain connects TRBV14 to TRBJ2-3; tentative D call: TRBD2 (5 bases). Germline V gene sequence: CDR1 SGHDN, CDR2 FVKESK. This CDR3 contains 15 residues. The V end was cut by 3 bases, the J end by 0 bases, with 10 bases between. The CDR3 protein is CASSHRTGSTDTQYF. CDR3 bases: TGTGCCAGCAGCCACAGGACTGGTAGCACAGATACGCAGTATTTT. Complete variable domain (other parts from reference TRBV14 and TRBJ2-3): EAGVTQFPSHSVIEKGQTVTLRCDPISGHDNLYWYRRVMGKEIKFLLHFVKESKQDESGMPNNRFLAERTGGTYSTLKVQPAELEDSGVYFCASSHRTGSTDTQYFGPGTRLTVL.

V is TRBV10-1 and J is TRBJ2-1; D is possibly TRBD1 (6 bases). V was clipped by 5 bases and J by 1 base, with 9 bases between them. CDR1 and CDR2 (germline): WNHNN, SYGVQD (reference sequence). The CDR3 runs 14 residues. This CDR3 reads CASSRQESYNEQFF. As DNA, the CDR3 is TGCGCCAGCAGTCGACAGGAGTCCTACAATGAGCAGTTCTTC.

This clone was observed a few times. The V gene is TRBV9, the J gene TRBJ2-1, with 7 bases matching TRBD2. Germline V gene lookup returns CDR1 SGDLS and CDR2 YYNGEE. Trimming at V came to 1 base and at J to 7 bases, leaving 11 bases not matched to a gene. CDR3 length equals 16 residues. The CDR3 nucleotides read TGTGCCAGCAGCGTAAGAGGCGGGAGCCGCTTAAATGAGCAGTTCTTC. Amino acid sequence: CASSVRGGSRLNEQFF.